The clone carrying this TCR beta chain came up many times. This sample is part of a study of blood T cells in healthy people across ages. Alongside a J-beta primer mix, a sample-barcoded 5' primer served in a second PCR lasting roughly 7 to 11 cycles. TCRdb reprocessed the 5' RACE reads with MiXCR, giving one entry per CDR3 protein. The table includes 630,000 or so distinct CDR3 sequences, about 30% detected once. The ends lost 3 bases at V and 4 bases at J; junction bases unmatched: 4. Germline CDR1 and CDR2: MNHNS and SASEGT. This CDR3 spans 14 amino acids. The sample consisted of blood. The gene calls are TRBV6-1 and TRBJ1-2; 8 bases agree with TRBD1. The sequence was collected from a woman over 75 in good health. The CDR3 DNA follows: TGTGCCAGCAGTGAGGGACAGGCTTTCTATGGCTACACCTTC. This gives the protein CASSEGQAFYGYTF.